This TCR beta chain was retrieved from a study of blood T cell repertoires in COVID-19. Overall study: Spain, Italy and the United States supplied samples that represented acute and convalescent COVID-19. Sample material is recorded as cDNA or gDNA derived from T cells, B-cell-depleted T cells, or PBMCs.

This clone was found once. Per the study methods: Estimated nucleated cell counts came from reference gene primer amplification. The data were produced by immunoSEQ multiplex PCR, yet TCRdb's version contains in-frame clones alone and is incomplete. The V and J calls and clone size are taken from that table; D and trimming were inferred from the DNA. Among some 94,000 clones listed, roughly 89% were seen once. The CDR3 has 15 amino acids. The junction had 7 bases not matched to a gene; V was cut back by 7 bases and J by 3 bases. Germline CDR1 is SGHNT and CDR2 is YYREEE (reference sequence). The rearrangement links TRBV5-4 to TRBJ1-6, with 7 bases lining up with TRBD1. The TCR sequence derives from a man between 65 and 85 years old with active or convalescent COVID-19. The sequenced material came from peripheral blood. This CDR3 reads CASHRGPNYNSPLHF. The CDR3 DNA is TGTGCCAGCCACAGGGGACCGAACTATAATTCACCCCTCCACTTT.